This TCR beta chain was sequenced during a study of blood T cell repertoires in COVID-19. The wider study: Material from acute and convalescent COVID-19 was sourced from the United States, Italy and Spain. The cDNA or gDNA used as material had been derived from T cells, B-cell-depleted T cells, or PBMCs.

CDR3 size: 18 residues. Germline loops: CDR1 SGHVS, CDR2 FNYEAQ. Between the trimmed V and J ends, which lost 5 bases and 0 bases, there was a span of 17 bases. Measured with immunoSEQ multiplex PCR; TCRdb has only the in-frame clones, and not every one. The data show fewer than 70,000 clones, with about nine tenths seen just once and about 9.1% held by the top ten. Sequenced input: peripheral blood. This clonotype was sampled from a woman older than 75 with active COVID-19. The V and J genes are TRBV7-6 and TRBJ2-6; possibly TRBD2 for D (5 bases). For the CDR3, the DNA is TGTGCCAGCAGCGTAGGGCCAGGACTTTCCTCTGGGGCCAACGTCCTGACTTTC. Its protein product is CASSVGPGLSSGANVLTF.